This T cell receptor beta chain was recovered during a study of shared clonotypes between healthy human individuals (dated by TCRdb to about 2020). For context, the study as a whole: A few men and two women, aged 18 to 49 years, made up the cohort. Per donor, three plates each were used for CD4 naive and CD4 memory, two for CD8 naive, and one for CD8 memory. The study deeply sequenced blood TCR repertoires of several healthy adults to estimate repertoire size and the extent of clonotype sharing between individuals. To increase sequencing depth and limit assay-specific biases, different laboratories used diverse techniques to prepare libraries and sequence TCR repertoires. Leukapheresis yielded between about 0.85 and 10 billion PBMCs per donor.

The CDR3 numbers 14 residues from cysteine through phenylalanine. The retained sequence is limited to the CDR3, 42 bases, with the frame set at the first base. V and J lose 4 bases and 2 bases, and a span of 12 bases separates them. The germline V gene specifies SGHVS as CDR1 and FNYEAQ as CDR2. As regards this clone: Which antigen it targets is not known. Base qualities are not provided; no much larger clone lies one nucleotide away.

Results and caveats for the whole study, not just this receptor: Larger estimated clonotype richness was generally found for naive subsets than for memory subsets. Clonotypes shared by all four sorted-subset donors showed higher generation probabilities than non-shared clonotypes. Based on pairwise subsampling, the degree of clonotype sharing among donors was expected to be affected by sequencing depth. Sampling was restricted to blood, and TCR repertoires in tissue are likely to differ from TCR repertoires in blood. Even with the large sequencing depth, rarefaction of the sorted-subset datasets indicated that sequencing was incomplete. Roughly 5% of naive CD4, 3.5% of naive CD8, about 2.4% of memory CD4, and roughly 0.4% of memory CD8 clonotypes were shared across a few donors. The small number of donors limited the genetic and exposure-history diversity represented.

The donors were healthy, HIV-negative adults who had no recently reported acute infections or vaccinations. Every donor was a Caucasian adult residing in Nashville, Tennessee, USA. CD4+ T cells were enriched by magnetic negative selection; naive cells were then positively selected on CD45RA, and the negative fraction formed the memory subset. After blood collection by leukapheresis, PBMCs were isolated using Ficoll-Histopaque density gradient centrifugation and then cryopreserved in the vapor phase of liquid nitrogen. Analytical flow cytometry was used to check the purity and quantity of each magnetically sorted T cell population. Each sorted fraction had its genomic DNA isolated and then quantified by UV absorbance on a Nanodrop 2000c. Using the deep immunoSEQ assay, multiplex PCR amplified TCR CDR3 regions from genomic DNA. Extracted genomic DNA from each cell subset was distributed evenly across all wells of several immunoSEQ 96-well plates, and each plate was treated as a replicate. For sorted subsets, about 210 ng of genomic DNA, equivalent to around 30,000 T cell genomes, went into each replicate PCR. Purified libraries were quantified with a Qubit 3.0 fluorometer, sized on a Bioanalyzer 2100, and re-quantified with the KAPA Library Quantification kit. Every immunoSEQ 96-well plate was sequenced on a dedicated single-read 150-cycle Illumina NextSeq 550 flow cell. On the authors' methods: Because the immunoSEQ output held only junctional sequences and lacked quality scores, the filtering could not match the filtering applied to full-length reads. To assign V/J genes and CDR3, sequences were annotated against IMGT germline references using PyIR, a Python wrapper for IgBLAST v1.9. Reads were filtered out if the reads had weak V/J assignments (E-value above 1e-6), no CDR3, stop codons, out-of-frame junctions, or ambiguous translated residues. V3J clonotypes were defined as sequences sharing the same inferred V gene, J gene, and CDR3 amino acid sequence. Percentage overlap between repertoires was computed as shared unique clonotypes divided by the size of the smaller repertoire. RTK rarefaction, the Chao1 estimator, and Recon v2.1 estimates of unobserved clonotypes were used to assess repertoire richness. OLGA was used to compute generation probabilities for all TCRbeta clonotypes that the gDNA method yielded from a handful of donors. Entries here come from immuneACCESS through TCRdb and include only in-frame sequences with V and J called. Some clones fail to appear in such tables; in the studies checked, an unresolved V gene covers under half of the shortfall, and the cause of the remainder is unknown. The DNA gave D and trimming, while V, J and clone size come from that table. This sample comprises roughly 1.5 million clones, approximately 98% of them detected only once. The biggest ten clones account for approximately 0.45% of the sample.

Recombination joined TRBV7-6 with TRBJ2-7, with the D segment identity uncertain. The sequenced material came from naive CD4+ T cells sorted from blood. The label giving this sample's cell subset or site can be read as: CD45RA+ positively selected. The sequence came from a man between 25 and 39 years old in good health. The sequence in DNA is TGTGCCAGCAGCTCGAACAGACACCCCTACGAGCAGTACTTC. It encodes CASSSNRHPYEQYF.